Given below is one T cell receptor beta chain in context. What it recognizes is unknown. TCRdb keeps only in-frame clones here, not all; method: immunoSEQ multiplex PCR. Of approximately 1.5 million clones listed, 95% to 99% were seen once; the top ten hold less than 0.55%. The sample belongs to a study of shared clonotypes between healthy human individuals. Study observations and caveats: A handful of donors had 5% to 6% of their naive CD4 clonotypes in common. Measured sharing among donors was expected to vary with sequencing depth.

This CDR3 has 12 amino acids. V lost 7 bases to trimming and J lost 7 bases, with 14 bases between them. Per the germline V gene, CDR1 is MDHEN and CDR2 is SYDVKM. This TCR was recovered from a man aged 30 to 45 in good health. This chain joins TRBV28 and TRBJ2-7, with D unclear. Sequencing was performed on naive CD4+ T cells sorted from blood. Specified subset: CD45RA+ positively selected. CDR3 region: CASTTPSGEQYF. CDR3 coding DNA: TGTGCCAGCACCACCCCTAGTGGTGAGCAGTACTTC.